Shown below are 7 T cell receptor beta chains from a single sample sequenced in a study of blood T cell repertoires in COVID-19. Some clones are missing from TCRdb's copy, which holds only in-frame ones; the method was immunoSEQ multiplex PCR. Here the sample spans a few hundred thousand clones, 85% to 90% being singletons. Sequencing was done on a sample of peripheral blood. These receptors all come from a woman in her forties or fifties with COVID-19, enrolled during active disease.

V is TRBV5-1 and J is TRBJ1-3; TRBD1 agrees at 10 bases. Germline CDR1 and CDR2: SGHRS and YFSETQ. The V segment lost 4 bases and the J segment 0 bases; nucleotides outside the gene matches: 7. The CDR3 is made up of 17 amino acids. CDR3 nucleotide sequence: TGCGCCAGCAGCCCGGGACAGGGGATACCCTCTGGAAACACCATATATTTT. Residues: CASSPGQGIPSGNTIYF.

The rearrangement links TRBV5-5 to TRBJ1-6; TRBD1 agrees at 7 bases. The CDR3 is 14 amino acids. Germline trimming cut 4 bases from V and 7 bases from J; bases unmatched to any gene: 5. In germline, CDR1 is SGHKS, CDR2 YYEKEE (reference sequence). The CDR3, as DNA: TGTGCCAGCAGCATCACAGGGGACAATTCACCCCTCCACTTT. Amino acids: CASSITGDNSPLHF.

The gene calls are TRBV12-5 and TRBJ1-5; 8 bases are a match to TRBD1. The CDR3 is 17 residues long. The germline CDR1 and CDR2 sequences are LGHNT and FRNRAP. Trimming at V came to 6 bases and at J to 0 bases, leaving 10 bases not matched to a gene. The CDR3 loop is CASGQGQGKYSNQPQHF. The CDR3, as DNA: TGTGCTAGTGGACAAGGACAGGGAAAATATAGCAATCAGCCCCAGCATTTT.

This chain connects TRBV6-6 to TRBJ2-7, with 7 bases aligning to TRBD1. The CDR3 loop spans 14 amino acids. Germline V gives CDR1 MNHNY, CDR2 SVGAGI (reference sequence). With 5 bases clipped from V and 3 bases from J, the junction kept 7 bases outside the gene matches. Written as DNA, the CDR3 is TGTGCCAGCAGTCTCCAGGGACAGATCTACGAGCAGTACTTC. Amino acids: CASSLQGQIYEQYF.

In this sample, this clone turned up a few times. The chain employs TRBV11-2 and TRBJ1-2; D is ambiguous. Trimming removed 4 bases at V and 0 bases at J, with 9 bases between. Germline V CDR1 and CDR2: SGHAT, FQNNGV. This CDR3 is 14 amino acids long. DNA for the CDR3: TGTGCCAGCAGCTCCGCACCAGCTAACTATGGCTACACCTTC. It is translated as CASSSAPANYGYTF.

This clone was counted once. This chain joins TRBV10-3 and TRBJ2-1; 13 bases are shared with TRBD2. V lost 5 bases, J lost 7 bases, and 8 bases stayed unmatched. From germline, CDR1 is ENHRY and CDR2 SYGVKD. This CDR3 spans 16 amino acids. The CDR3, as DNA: TGTGCCATCAGTTTGGAAGGGACTAGCGGGATAAATGAGCAGTTCTTC. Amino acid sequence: CAISLEGTSGINEQFF.

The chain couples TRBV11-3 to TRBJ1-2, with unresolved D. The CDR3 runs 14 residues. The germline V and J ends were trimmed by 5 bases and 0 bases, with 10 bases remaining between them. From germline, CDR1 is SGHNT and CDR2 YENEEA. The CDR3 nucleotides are TGTGCCAGCAGCCCGCCCGGGTCTAACTATGGCTACACCTTC. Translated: CASSPPGSNYGYTF. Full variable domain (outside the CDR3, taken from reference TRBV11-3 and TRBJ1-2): EAGVVQSPRYKIIEKKQPVAFWCNPISGHNTLYWYLQNLGQGPELLIRYENEEAVDDSQLPKDRFSAERLKGVDSTLKIQPAELGDSAVYLCASSPPGSNYGYTFGSGTRLTVV.